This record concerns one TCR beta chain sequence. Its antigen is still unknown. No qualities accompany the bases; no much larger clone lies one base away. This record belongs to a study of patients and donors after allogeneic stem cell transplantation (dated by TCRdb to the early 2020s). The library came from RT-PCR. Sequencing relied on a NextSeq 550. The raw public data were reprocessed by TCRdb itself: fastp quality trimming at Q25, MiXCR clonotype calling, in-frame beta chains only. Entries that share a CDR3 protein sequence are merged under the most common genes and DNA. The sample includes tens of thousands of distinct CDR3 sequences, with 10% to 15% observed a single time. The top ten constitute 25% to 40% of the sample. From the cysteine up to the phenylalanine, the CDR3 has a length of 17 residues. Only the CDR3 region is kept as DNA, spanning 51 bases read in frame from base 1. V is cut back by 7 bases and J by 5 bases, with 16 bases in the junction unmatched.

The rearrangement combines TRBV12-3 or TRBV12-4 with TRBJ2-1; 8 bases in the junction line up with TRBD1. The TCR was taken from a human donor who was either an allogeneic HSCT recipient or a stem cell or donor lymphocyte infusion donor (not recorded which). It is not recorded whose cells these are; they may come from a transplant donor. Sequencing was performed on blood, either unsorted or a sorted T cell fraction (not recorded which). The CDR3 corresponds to CASILRIGTGSNNEQFF. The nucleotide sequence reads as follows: TGTGCCAGCATCCTACGTATAGGGACAGGAAGCAACAATGAGCAGTTCTTC.